This T cell receptor (beta chain) is from a study of siplizumab effects on memory and regulatory T cells. Study results and limitations: Proliferating siplizumab-cultured Tregs lacked confirmed suppressive function. Controls had approximately 27% Treg-derived mappable alloreactive CD4+ clones on average, versus approximately 70% with siplizumab. A major contribution to the alloresponse seemed to be made by naive T cells, which seemed more diverse than memory cells.

CDR3 length equals 16 residues. The V and J ends lost 0 bases and 4 bases respectively, with 18 bases between them. CDR1 is SQVTM and CDR2 is ANQGSEA in the germline V gene. Assays captured 10^5 or so TCR templates per sample. Generated by immunoSEQ multiplex PCR, the TCRdb table keeps only in-frame clones and is missing some. This repertoire shows some 110,000 clones, over 85% found once; its top ten account for about 0.62%. This clone has a single count. Antigen: not known. The sequence was obtained from a human donor in good health. The sequenced material came from Tregs sorted from blood. The gene calls are TRBV29-1 and TRBJ1-1; tentative D call: TRBD1 (5 bases). As DNA, the CDR3 is TGCAGCGTTGAAGATTGGGATCAGGGCCCACTCACTGAAGCTTTCTTT. Translating it yields CSVEDWDQGPLTEAFF.